The present entry profiles one T cell receptor beta chain with its context. Its specific antigen is unknown. There are no base qualities to consult, and no much larger clone falls within one base. The source of the sample is a study of patients and donors after allogeneic stem cell transplantation (TCRdb year 2020). The CDR3 runs 17 residues from the cysteine to the phenylalanine. Left in the record is the CDR3 DNA by itself, 51 bases read in frame from the first base. The germline V gene sets CDR1 to SGHRS and CDR2 to YFSETQ. V is cut back by 3 bases and J by 2 bases, with 9 bases in the junction unmatched. Library creation used RT-PCR. The instrument was a NextSeq 550. TCRdb reprocessing: public reads trimmed at Q25 with fastp, clones called with MiXCR, in-frame beta chains kept. Every entry covers one CDR3 protein and lists the most common genes and DNA from its rows. This sample gives about 150,000 distinct CDR3 sequences in total; about 36% of them show up just once. Together, the top ten hold about 50% of the sample.

Sequencing input: blood, either unsorted or a sorted T cell fraction (not recorded which). This sequence originates from a human donor who was either an allogeneic HSCT recipient or a stem cell or donor lymphocyte infusion donor (not recorded which). It is not recorded whose cells these are; they may come from a transplant donor. The chain joins TRBV5-1 to TRBJ1-5; TRBD1 aligns with 9 central bases. The CDR3 has the sequence CASSSGQGSYGNQPQHF. The bases are TGCGCCAGCAGCTCAGGACAGGGGAGTTACGGCAATCAGCCCCAGCATTTT.